The 21 T cell receptor beta chains below all came from one sample that was sequenced in a study of blood T cell repertoires in COVID-19. TCRdb's table, derived via immunoSEQ multiplex PCR, lists solely in-frame clones and lacks some. In the table there are 240,000 or so clones, about four fifths of which are singletons. Sequencing was performed on peripheral blood. These receptors came from a man aged 30 to 45 who had recovered from COVID-19.

This rearrangement joins TRBV3-1 (or the pseudogene TRBV3-2) to TRBJ1-2; D not certain. The germline gives CDR1 LGHDT, CDR2 YNNKEL (reference sequence). The CDR3 extends over 15 amino acids. The germline V and J ends were trimmed by 5 bases and 8 bases, with 21 bases remaining between them. DNA of the CDR3: TGTGCCAGCAGCTCACTGCCGGGAGGCGGGGAGGGCTACACCTTC. The encoded protein is CASSSLPGGGEGYTF.

V is TRBV27 and J is TRBJ2-1, with 8 bases aligning to TRBD2. The germline gives CDR1 MNHEY, CDR2 SMNVEV (reference sequence). J was trimmed by 7 bases and V by 11 bases; bases with no gene match: 16. The CDR3 spans 15 residues. CDR3 DNA sequence: TGTGCCGGGTACCTTTGGAGCGGGGGTAGGAATGAGCAGTTCTTC. Protein: CAGYLWSGGRNEQFF.

Details on this clone: Other DNA sequences within the sample encode an identical CDR3. The chain is built from TRBV9 and TRBJ1-4, with D maybe TRBD1 (6 bases). Looked up from germline, CDR1 is SGDLS and CDR2 is YYNGEE. Deletions cut 3 bases from V and 4 bases from J, with 10 bases between. The CDR3 covers 14 residues. CDR3 bases: TGTGCCAGCAGCGCCAGGGGCGGTAATGAAAAACTGTTTTTT. It yields the protein CASSARGGNEKLFF.

The chain is built from TRBV2 and TRBJ1-5, with D unresolved. Germline CDR1 reads SNHLY; CDR2 reads FYNNEI. Trimming removed 1 base at V and 3 bases at J, with 4 bases between. The CDR3 covers 13 residues. DNA of the CDR3: TGTGCCAGCAGTGAAGATCACAATCAGCCCCAGCATTTT. It encodes CASSEDHNQPQHF.

This chain links TRBV5-5 with TRBJ1-1; D gene unclear. Germline V gene lookup returns CDR1 SGHKS and CDR2 YYEKEE (reference sequence). The CDR3 sequence is 14 residues long. V was cut by 2 bases and J by 0 bases, with 8 bases left in between. CDR3 DNA sequence: TGTGCCAGCAGCTTCATGCAGATGAACACTGAAGCTTTCTTT. This codes for CASSFMQMNTEAFF. Full variable domain (outside the CDR3, taken from reference TRBV5-5 and TRBJ1-1): DAGVTQSPTHLIKTRGQQVTLRCSPISGHKSVSWYQQVLGQGPQFIFQYYEKEERGRGNFPDRFSARQFPNYSSELNVNALLLGDSALYLCASSFMQMNTEAFFGQGTRLTVV.

The rearrangement uses TRBV19 and TRBJ2-4, with 9 positions matching TRBD2. With 5 bases clipped from V and 8 bases from J, the junction kept 7 bases outside the gene matches. Germline V CDR1 and CDR2: LNHDA, SQIVND (reference sequence). The CDR3 sequence is 14 residues long. CDR3 bases: TGTGCCAGTAGTGATAGCGGGGGATCCGACATTCAGTACTTC. It is translated as CASSDSGGSDIQYF.

The chain has TRBV10-2 and TRBJ1-6; tentative D call: TRBD1 (5 bases). Trimming removed 5 bases from V and 9 bases from J, with 17 bases in between. Per germline, CDR1 WSHSY and CDR2 SAAADI. This CDR3 has 15 residues. The CDR3 is CASSSKSDGGSPLHF. As DNA, the CDR3 is TGCGCCAGCAGTAGTAAGAGCGACGGGGGTTCACCCCTCCACTTT.

The chain joins TRBV3-1 (or the pseudogene TRBV3-2) to TRBJ2-6; TRBD1 agrees at 8 bases. The CDR3 spans 17 residues. Germline CDR1 LGHDT, CDR2 YNNKEL (reference sequence). V lost 0 bases, J lost 4 bases, and 5 bases stayed unmatched. The CDR3 loop is CASSQEGGQAGANVLTF. CDR3 DNA sequence: TGTGCCAGCAGCCAAGAGGGGGGACAGGCCGGGGCCAACGTCCTGACTTTC.

This chain links TRBV2 with TRBJ2-2; 9 positions agree with TRBD1. In germline, CDR1 is SNHLY, CDR2 FYNNEI. The CDR3 runs 15 residues. With 5 bases clipped from V and 5 bases from J, the junction kept 6 bases outside the gene matches. CDR3 sequence reads: CASSSTGGFTGELFF. The CDR3, as DNA: TGTGCCAGCAGTAGCACAGGGGGCTTTACCGGGGAGCTGTTTTTT.

V is TRBV6-5 and J is TRBJ2-3; TRBD2 might be the D (7 bases). Germline lookup yields CDR1 MNHEY and CDR2 SVGAGI. V was shortened by 10 bases and J by 5 bases, with 13 bases between the two germline ends. The CDR3 is 12 residues long. DNA for the CDR3: TGTGCCACCTGGGGGGGGCAAGATACGCAGTATTTT. Its translation is CATWGGQDTQYF.

The chain uses TRBV3-1 (or the pseudogene TRBV3-2) and TRBJ1-5; TRBD1 matches at 7 bases. Trimming cost V 0 bases and J 5 bases; bases outside gene matches: 10. Per germline, CDR1 LGHDT and CDR2 YNNKEL (reference sequence). The CDR3 spans 17 residues. DNA for the CDR3: TGTGCCAGCAGCCAAGATCATCCAGGGGGAGTCTATCAGCCCCAGCATTTT. It encodes CASSQDHPGGVYQPQHF.

The rearrangement joins TRBV3-1 (or the pseudogene TRBV3-2) to TRBJ1-5; possible D gene TRBD1, 5 bases. Between the trimmed V and J ends, which lost 1 base and 7 bases, there was a span of 8 bases. Germline CDR1 reads LGHDT; CDR2 reads YNNKEL (reference sequence). The CDR3 covers 13 residues. The CDR3 protein is CASSQGAGQPQHF. CDR3 coding DNA: TGTGCCAGCAGCCAAGGAGCAGGGCAGCCCCAGCATTTT.

This rearrangement joins TRBV6-5 to TRBJ1-6; TRBD1 matches at 7 bases. CDR1 is MNHEY and CDR2 is SVGAGI in the germline V gene. The CDR3 runs to 15 residues. V was pared by 4 bases and J by 9 bases, with 9 bases of the junction left unmatched. CDR3 coding DNA: TGTGCCAGCAGTTTCCGGGACAGCTCCCTTTCACCCCTCCACTTT. Protein: CASSFRDSSLSPLHF.

The rearrangement joins TRBV20-1 to TRBJ2-1; weak D call: TRBD2 (6 bases). Germline V gene lookup returns CDR1 DFQATT and CDR2 SNEGSKA (reference sequence). This CDR3 comprises 16 residues. The ends were cut back, 3 bases at V and 6 bases at J, with 21 bases in the middle. The CDR3 DNA reads TGCAGTGCTAGTTGGTGGAGGGAGAGGGTGGGCAATGAGCAGTTCTTC. As protein: CSASWWRERVGNEQFF.

This clone was seen only a few times. J is TRBJ2-3 and V is TRBV29-1, with a tentative D call TRBD2 (7 bases). CDR1 and CDR2 (germline): SQVTM, ANQGSEA. The CDR3 length is 15 residues. Trimming took 5 bases from V and 1 from J, leaving 16 bases between them. CDR3 loop: CSVQQGLLGTDTQYF. The CDR3 DNA is TGCAGCGTTCAACAGGGACTACTCGGCACAGATACGCAGTATTTT.

The count of this clone is one. The chain uses TRBV19 and TRBJ1-5; D is uncertain. V was clipped by 4 bases and J by 0 bases, with 7 bases between them. Germline CDR1 is LNHDA and CDR2 is SQIVND (reference sequence). The CDR3 loop spans 14 amino acids. The CDR3 DNA follows: TGTGCCAGTAGTAGGTCCGGTAGCAATCAGCCCCAGCATTTT. Protein sequence: CASSRSGSNQPQHF.

This chain uses TRBV10-3 with TRBJ1-2; 10 bases fit TRBD1. J was trimmed by 8 bases and V by 4 bases; bases with no gene match: 10. CDR1 is ENHRY, CDR2 SYGVKD, per germline. The CDR3 consists of 15 residues. The CDR3 spells CAISGKTGGADGYTF. The DNA for the CDR3 is TGTGCCATCAGTGGTAAGACAGGGGGCGCGGACGGCTACACCTTC.

The chain links TRBV9 to TRBJ1-3; 7 nucleotides line up with TRBD1. The CDR3 has 17 residues. V shed 3 bases and J 0 bases; nucleotides not matched to a gene: 9. Germline loops: CDR1 SGDLS, CDR2 YYNGEE. The CDR3 region is CASSGRQGAFSGNTIYF. The DNA for the CDR3 is TGTGCCAGCAGCGGCCGACAGGGCGCCTTCTCTGGAAACACCATATATTTT.

This clone was seen once. V is TRBV4-2 and J is TRBJ2-5, with 9 nucleotides matching TRBD2. CDR3 size: 16 residues. The V gene end was trimmed by 1 base and the J gene end by 2 bases; junction bases not matched to a gene: 5. Germline CDR1 and CDR2: LGHNA and YNFKEQ. CDR3 sequence reads: CASSQGISGGQETQYF. CDR3 in DNA: TGTGCCAGCAGCCAAGGGATCAGCGGGGGGCAAGAGACCCAGTACTTC.

The J gene is TRBJ2-7, the V gene TRBV7-9; 7 bases are a match to TRBD1. Germline loops: CDR1 SEHNR, CDR2 FQNEAQ (reference sequence). The CDR3 totals 12 residues. V trimming: 5 bases; J trimming: 3 bases; junction bases outside the gene matches: 1. The chain's CDR3 is CASSTGDYEQYV. The CDR3 region has the DNA TGTGCCAGCAGCACAGGGGACTACGAGCAGTACGTC.

The rearrangement uses TRBV4-1 and TRBJ1-5; no clear D gene. The V gene's germline CDR1 is MGHRA and CDR2 YSYEKL. Trimming took 4 bases from V and 2 from J, leaving 21 bases between them. The CDR3 runs 18 residues. CDR3 coding DNA: TGCGCCAGCAGCCCCCTGGGTTTGAGGAGGGCTGGCAATCAGCCCCAGCATTTT. Encoded protein: CASSPLGLRRAGNQPQHF.